The present T cell receptor (beta chain) was sequenced within a study of blood T cell repertoires in COVID-19. Whole-study context: In each case, the material was cDNA or gDNA derived from T cells, B-cell-depleted T cells, or PBMCs.

Methods used by the authors: It was from reference gene primer amplification that nucleated cell counts were estimated. TCRdb's table, derived via immunoSEQ multiplex PCR, lists solely in-frame clones and lacks some. The DNA gave D and trimming, while V, J and clone size come from that table. Among about 46,000 clones listed, approximately 88% were seen once. This CDR3 spans 16 amino acids. Trimming took off 6 bases at V and 0 bases at J, with 12 bases between the two ends. CDR1 and CDR2 (germline): SNHLY, FYNNEI. Sequences were obtained from peripheral blood. The origin of this receptor is a human donor with active COVID-19. The donor label of this sample is uncertain. The chain employs TRBV2 and TRBJ1-6; the D is unclear. CDR3 protein: CASRGEGSSYNSPLHF. DNA of the CDR3: TGTGCCAGCAGAGGTGAAGGGAGCTCCTATAATTCACCCCTCCACTTT.